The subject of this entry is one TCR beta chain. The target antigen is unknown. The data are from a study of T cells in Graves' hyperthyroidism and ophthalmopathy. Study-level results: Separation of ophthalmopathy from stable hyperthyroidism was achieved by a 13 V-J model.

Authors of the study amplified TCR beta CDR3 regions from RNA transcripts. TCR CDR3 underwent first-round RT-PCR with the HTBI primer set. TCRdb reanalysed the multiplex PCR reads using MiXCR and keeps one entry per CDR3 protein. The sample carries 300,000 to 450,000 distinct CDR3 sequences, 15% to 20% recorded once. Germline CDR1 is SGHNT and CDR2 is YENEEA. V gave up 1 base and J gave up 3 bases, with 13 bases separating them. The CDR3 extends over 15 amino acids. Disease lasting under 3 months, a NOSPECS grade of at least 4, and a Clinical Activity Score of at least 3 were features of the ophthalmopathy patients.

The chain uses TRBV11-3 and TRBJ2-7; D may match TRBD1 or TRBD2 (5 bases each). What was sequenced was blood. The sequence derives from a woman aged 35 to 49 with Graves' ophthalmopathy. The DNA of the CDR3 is TGTGCCAGCAGCTTAGTGTTGGGGACCGTCTACGAGCAGTACTTC. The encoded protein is CASSLVLGTVYEQYF.